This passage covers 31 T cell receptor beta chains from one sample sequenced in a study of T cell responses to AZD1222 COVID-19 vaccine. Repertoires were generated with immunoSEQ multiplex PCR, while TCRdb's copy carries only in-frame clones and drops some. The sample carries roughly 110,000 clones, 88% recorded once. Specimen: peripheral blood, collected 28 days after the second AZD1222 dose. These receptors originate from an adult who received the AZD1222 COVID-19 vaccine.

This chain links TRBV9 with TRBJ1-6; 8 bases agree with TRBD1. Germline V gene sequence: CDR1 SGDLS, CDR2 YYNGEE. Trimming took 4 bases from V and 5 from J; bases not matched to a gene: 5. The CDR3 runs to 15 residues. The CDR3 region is CASSTRTGNNSPLHF. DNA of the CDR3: TGTGCCAGCAGCACTAGGACAGGGAATAATTCACCCCTCCACTTT.

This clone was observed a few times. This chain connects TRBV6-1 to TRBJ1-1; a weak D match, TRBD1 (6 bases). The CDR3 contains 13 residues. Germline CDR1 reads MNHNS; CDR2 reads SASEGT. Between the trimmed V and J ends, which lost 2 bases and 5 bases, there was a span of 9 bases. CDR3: CASSETGRTEAFF. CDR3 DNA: TGTGCCAGCAGTGAAACAGGGCGGACTGAAGCTTTCTTT.

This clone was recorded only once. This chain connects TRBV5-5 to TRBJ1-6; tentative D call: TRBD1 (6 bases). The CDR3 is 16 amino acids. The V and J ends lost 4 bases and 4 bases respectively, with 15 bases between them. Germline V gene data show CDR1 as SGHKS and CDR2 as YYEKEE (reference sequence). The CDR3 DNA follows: TGTGCCAGCAGCAGGACAGAATCTACTTATAATTCACCCCTCCACTTT. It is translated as CASSRTESTYNSPLHF.

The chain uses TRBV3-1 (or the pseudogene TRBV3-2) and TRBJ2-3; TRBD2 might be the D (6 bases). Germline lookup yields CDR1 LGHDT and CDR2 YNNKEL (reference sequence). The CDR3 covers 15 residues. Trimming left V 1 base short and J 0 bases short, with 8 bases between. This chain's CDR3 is CASSQVGGSTDTQYF. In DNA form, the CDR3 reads TGTGCCAGCAGCCAAGTCGGGGGAAGCACAGATACGCAGTATTTT.

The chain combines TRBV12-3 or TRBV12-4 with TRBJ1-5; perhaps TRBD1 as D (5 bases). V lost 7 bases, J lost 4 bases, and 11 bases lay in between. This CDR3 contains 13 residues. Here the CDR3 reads CASTVDSNQPQHF. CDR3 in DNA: TGTGCCAGCACCGTAGACAGTAATCAGCCCCAGCATTTT.

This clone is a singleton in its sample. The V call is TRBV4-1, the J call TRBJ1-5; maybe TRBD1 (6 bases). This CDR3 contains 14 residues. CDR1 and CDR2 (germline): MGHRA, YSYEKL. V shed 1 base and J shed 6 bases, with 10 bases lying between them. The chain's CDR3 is CASSQGGGSQPQHF. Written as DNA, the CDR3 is TGCGCCAGCAGCCAAGGAGGGGGGAGTCAGCCCCAGCATTTT.

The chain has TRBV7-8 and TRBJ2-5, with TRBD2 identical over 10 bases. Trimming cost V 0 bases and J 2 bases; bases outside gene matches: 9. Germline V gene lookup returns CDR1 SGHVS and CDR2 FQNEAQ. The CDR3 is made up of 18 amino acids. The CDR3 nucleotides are TGTGCCAGCAGCTTAGCGGTCCTAGCGGGGGCCCGACAAGAGACCCAGTACTTC. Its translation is CASSLAVLAGARQETQYF.

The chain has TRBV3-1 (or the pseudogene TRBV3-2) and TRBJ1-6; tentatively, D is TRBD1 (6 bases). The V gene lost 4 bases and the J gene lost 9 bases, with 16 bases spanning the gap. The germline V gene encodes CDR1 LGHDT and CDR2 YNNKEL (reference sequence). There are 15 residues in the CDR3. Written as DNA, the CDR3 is TGTGCCAGCAGCCCACAGGGTTCGTTTACTTCACCCCTCCACTTT. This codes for CASSPQGSFTSPLHF.

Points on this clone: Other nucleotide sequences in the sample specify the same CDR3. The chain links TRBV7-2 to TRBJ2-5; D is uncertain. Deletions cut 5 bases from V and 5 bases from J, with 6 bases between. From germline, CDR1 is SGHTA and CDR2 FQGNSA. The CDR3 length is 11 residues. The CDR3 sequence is CASSPQETQYF. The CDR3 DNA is TGTGCCAGCAGCCCGCAGGAGACCCAGTACTTC. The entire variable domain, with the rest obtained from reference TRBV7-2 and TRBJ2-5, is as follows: GAGVSQSPSNKVTEKGKDVELRCDPISGHTALYWYRQSLGQGLEFLIYFQGNSAPDKSGLPSDRFSAERTGGSVSTLTIQRTQQEDSAVYLCASSPQETQYFGPGTRLLVL.

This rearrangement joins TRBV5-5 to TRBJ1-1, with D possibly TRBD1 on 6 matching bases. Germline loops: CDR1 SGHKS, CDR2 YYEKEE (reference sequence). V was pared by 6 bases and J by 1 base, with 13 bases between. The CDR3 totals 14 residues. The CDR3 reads CASKGGRQNTEAFF. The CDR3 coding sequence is TGTGCCAGCAAGGGGGGACGGCAGAACACTGAAGCTTTCTTT.

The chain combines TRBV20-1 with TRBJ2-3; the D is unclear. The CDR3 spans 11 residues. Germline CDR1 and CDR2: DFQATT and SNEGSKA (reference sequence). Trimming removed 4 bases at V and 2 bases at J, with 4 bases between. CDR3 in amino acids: CSAIYTDTQYF. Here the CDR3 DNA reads TGCAGTGCTATCTACACAGATACGCAGTATTTT.

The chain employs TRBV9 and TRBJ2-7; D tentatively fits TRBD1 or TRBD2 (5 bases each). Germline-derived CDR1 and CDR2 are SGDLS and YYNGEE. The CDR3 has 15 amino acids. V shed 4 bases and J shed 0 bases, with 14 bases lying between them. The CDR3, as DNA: TGTGCCAGCAGCCTAGGGACCGTAAGCTCCTACGAGCAGTACTTC. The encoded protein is CASSLGTVSSYEQYF.

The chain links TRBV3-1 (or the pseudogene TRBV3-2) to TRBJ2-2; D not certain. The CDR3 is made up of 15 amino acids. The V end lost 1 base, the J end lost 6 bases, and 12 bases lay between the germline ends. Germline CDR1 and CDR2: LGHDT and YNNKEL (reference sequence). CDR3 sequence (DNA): TGTGCCAGCAGCCAAGTACTATGGCCCCCCGGGGAGCTGTTTTTT. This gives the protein CASSQVLWPPGELFF.

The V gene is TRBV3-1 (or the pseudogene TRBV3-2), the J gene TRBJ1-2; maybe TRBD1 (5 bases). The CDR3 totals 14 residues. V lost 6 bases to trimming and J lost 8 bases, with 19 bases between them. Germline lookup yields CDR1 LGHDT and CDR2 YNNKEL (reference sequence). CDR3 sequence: CASRGEGRHRGYTF. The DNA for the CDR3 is TGTGCCAGCAGAGGGGAGGGTCGGCATCGAGGCTACACCTTC.

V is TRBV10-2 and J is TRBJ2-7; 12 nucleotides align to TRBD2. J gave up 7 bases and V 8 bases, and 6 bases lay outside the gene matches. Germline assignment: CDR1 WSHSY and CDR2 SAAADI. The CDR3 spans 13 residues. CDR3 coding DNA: TGCGCCAGCCGAAGTGGACTAGCGGGGGAGCAGTACTTC. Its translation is CASRSGLAGEQYF.

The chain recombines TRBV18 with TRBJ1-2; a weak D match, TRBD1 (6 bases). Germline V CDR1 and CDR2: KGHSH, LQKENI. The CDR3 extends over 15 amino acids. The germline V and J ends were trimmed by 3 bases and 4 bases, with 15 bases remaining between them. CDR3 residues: CASSPSQGQGYGYTF. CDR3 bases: TGTGCCAGCTCACCTTCACAGGGCCAGGGCTATGGCTACACCTTC.

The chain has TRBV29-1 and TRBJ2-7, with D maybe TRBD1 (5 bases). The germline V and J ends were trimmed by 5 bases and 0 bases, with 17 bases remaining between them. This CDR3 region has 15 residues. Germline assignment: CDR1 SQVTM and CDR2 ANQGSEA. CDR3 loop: CSVRQGALSSYEQYF. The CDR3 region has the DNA TGCAGCGTTAGGCAAGGGGCTCTGAGCTCCTACGAGCAGTACTTC.

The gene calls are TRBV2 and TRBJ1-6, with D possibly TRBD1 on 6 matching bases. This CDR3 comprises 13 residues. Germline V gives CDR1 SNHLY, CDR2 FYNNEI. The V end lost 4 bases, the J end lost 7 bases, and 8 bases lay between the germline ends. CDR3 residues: CASSGQGNSPLHF. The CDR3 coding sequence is TGTGCCAGCAGTGGTCAGGGGAATTCACCCCTCCACTTT.

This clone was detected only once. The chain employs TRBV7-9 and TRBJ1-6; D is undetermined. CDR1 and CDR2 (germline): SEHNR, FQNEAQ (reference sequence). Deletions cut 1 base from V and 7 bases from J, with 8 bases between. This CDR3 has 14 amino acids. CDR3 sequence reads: CASSLVAPNSPLHF. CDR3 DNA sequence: TGTGCCAGCAGCTTAGTCGCGCCAAATTCACCCCTCCACTTT.

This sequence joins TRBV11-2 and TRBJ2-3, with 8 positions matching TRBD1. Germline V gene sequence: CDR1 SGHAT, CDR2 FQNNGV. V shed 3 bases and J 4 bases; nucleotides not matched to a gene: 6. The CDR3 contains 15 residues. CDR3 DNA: TGTGCCAGCAGCTTTTCGACAGGGGCCGCAGATACGCAGTATTTT. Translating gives CASSFSTGAADTQYF.

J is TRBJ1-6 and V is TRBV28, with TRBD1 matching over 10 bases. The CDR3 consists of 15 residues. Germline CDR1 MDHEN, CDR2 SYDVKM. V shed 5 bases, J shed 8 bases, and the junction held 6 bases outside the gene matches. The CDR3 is CASSPSGTGDSPLHF. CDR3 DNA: TGTGCCAGCAGTCCCTCCGGGACAGGGGATTCACCCCTCCACTTT.

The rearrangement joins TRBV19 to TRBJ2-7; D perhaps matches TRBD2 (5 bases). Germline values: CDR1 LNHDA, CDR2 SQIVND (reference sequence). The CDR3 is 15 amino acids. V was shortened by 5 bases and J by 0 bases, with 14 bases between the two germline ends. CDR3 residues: CASSARARSSYEQYF. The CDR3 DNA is TGTGCCAGTAGTGCGCGGGCCAGGAGCTCCTACGAGCAGTACTTC.

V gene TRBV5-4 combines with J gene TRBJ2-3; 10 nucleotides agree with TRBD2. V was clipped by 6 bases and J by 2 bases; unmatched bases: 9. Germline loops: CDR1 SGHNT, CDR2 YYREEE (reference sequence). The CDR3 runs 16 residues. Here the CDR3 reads CASTGAGGLLTDTQYF. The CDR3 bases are TGTGCCAGCACAGGAGCGGGGGGGCTGCTCACAGATACGCAGTATTTT.

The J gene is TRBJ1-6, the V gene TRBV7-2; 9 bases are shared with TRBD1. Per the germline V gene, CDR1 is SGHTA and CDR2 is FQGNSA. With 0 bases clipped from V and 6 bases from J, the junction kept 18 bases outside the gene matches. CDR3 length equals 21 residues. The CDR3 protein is CASSLAGGGTGTLYRNSPLHF. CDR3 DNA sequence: TGTGCCAGCAGCTTAGCCGGCGGGGGGACAGGGACATTATATCGTAATTCACCCCTCCACTTT.

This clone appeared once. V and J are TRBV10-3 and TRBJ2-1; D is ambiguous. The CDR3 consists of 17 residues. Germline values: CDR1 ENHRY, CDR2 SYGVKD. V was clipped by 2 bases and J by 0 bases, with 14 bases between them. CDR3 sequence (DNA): TGTGCCATCAGTGAGGTTACGTCAGGCAGCTCCTACAATGAGCAGTTCTTC. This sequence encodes CAISEVTSGSSYNEQFF.

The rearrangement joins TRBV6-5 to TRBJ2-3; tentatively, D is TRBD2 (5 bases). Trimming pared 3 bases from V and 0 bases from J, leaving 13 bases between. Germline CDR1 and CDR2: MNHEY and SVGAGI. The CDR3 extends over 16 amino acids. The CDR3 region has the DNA TGTGCCAGCAGTTATACCCGGGGATTCAGCACAGATACGCAGTATTTT. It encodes CASSYTRGFSTDTQYF.

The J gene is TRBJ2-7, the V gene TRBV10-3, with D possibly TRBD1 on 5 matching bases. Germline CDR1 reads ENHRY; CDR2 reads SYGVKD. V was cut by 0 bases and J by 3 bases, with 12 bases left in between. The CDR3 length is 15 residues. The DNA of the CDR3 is TGTGCCATCAGTGAGTCGGCAGGGAAGCACTACGAGCAGTACTTC. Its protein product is CAISESAGKHYEQYF.

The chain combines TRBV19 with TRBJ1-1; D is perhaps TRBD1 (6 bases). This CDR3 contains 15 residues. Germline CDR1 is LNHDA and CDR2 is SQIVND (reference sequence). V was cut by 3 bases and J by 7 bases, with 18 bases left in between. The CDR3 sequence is CASSMGAQGRGEAFF. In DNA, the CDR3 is TGTGCCAGTAGTATGGGGGCACAGGGCCGAGGTGAAGCTTTCTTT.

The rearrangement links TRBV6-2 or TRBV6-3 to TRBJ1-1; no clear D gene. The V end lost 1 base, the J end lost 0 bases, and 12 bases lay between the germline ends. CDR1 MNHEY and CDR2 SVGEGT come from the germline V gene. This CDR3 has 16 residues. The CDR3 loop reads CASSYWAAYLNTEAFF. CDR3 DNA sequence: TGTGCCAGCAGTTACTGGGCAGCCTATTTGAACACTGAAGCTTTCTTT.

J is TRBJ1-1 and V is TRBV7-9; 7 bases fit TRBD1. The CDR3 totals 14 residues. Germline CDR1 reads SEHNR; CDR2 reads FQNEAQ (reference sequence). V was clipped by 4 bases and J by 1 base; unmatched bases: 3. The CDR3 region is CASSYRGGNTEAFF. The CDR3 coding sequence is TGTGCCAGCAGCTACAGGGGCGGGAACACTGAAGCTTTCTTT.

As DNA, the CDR3 is TGTGCCAGCAGTTACGATGACGGAGGAGGCTATGGCTACACCTTC. Its protein is CASSYDDGGGYGYTF. The V call is TRBV6-2 or TRBV6-3, the J call TRBJ1-2; D not certain. Trimming took off 2 bases at V and 4 bases at J, with 14 bases between the two ends. Germline V gives CDR1 MNHEY, CDR2 SVGEGT. CDR3 length: 15 residues.